Presented here are 30 T cell receptor beta chains from one specimen sequenced in a study of human T cells and chemical hapten exposure. Sample time point: patch test 3, about 24 weeks after DPC sensitization. The treatment denotes: therapeutic diphenylcyclopropenone sensitization with weekly scalp DPC. Each CDR3 protein gets one entry after TCRdb re-called the RACE reads with MiXCR. The sample has some 52,000 distinct CDR3 sequences; 9.9% are singletons. The specimen was whole blood, collected in connection with sensitization to the hapten diphenylcyclopropenone (DPC). Receptors were obtained from a middle-aged woman with alopecia areata. Some clones in this sample may be carry-over from other donors' samples.

This clonotype appeared many times. J is TRBJ2-3 and V is TRBV29-1, with 7 bases that match TRBD1. There are 14 residues in the CDR3. Germline V gene lookup returns CDR1 SQVTM and CDR2 ANQGSEA. The trim removed 7 bases at V and 0 bases at J, leaving 7 bases unmatched. The CDR3 is CSADQGVSTDTQYF. In nucleotides, the CDR3 is TGCAGCGCCGACCAGGGGGTTAGCACAGATACGCAGTATTTT.

This clonotype was observed a handful of times. As DNA, the CDR3 is TGTGCCAGCAGCTCCGTAAGGGGCGGGGAGCTGTTTTTT. Translation: CASSSVRGGELFF. The gene calls are TRBV7-6 and TRBJ2-2, with D perhaps matching TRBD1 (5 bases). CDR3 length: 13 residues. CDR1 is SGHVS and CDR2 is FNYEAQ in the germline V gene. Trimming took 4 bases from V and 7 from J, leaving 10 bases between them. The variable domain in full, completed from reference TRBV7-6 and TRBJ2-2, reads GAGVSQSPRYKVTKRGQDVALRCDPISGHVSLYWYRQALGQGPEFLTYFNYEAQQDKSGLPNDRFSAERPEGSISTLTIQRTEQRDSAMYRCASSSVRGGELFFGEGSRLTVL.

This clonotype was seen many times. This rearrangement joins TRBV20-1 to TRBJ1-3, with D unclear. Germline lookup yields CDR1 DFQATT and CDR2 SNEGSKA (reference sequence). Trimming left V 3 bases short and J 3 bases short, with 9 bases between. This CDR3 comprises 13 residues. The CDR3, as DNA: TGCAGTGCTAGTTTCGATGGTGGAAACACCATATATTTT. Translation gives CSASFDGGNTIYF.

This rearrangement joins TRBV20-1 to TRBJ1-5; D possibly corresponds to TRBD1 (6 bases). Per germline, CDR1 DFQATT and CDR2 SNEGSKA (reference sequence). The CDR3 contains 15 residues. Trimming took 5 bases from V and 4 from J, leaving 18 bases between them. The DNA for the CDR3 is TGCAGTGCTGATACGGACAGACGGAGGAATCAGCCCCAGCATTTT. Translating gives CSADTDRRRNQPQHF.

This clonotype was picked up a small number of times. This CDR3 reads CASSPTGHTEAFF. The CDR3 region has the DNA TGTGCCAGCAGCCCGACGGGACACACTGAAGCTTTCTTT. The J gene is TRBJ1-1, the V gene TRBV9, with D perhaps matching TRBD1 (5 bases). CDR1 SGDLS and CDR2 YYNGEE come from the germline V gene. This CDR3 has 13 residues. Trimming pared 4 bases from V and 3 bases from J, leaving 10 bases between.

This clonotype was recorded many times. This sequence joins TRBV6-4 and TRBJ2-1; 11 bases match TRBD2. CDR1 is MRHNA and CDR2 is SNTAGT in the germline V gene. The V segment lost 4 bases and the J segment 3 bases; nucleotides outside the gene matches: 2. The CDR3 consists of 15 residues. This CDR3 is CASSGSGGDYNEQFF. The CDR3 DNA is TGTGCCAGCAGTGGTAGCGGGGGGGACTACAATGAGCAGTTCTTC.

DNA for the CDR3: TGTGCCAGCAGTACCGGGACAGGGCTGACTTTCTTT. Encoded protein: CASSTGTGLTFF. The chain uses TRBV28 and TRBJ1-1; 9 bases match TRBD1. CDR3 length equals 12 residues. The germline gives CDR1 MDHEN, CDR2 SYDVKM. With V trimmed by 5 bases and J by 12 bases, 7 bases remained unmatched. The whole variable domain, filled in from reference TRBV28 and TRBJ1-1, reads DVKVTQSSRYLVKRTGEKVFLECVQDMDHENMFWYRQDPGLGLRLIYFSYDVKMKEKGDIPEGYSVSREKKERFSLILESASTNQTSMYLCASSTGTGLTFFGQGTRLTVV.

In this sample, this clonotype turned up a few times. The rearrangement uses TRBV23-1 and TRBJ2-1, with D possibly called TRBD1 or TRBD2 (5 bases each). TRBV23-1 is an open reading frame, and its role is uncertain. Deletions cut 5 bases from V and 7 bases from J, with 15 bases between. CDR3 length: 14 residues. The CDR3, as DNA: TGCGCCAGCAGTTCCGGGACCCAAAGGAATGAGCAGTTCTTC. It translates to CASSSGTQRNEQFF.

V usage is TRBV6-5 and J usage is TRBJ1-1, with 8 nucleotides matching TRBD1. CDR1 is MNHEY, CDR2 SVGAGI, per germline. Unmatched junction bases numbered 11, after V lost 7 bases and J lost 4 bases. There are 15 residues in the CDR3. The CDR3 spells CASTNQGARSTEAFF. The CDR3 DNA follows: TGTGCCAGCACAAACCAGGGGGCGAGAAGCACTGAAGCTTTCTTT.

The chain links TRBV11-1 to TRBJ1-1; D gene unclear. This CDR3 is 12 amino acids long. Germline CDR1 is SGHAT and CDR2 is FQDESV (reference sequence). V lost 2 bases and J 4 bases, leaving 5 bases between the germline ends. As DNA, the CDR3 is TGTGCCAGCAGCTTATCTGTCACTGAAGCTTTCTTT. It yields the protein CASSLSVTEAFF. Drawing the rest from reference TRBV11-1 and TRBJ1-1, the complete variable domain is EAEVAQSPRYKITEKSQAVAFWCDPISGHATLYWYRQILGQGPELLVQFQDESVVDDSQLPKDRFSAERLKGVDSTLKIQPAELGDSAMYLCASSLSVTEAFFGQGTRLTVV.

V gene TRBV6-1 combines with J gene TRBJ1-3; a weak D match, TRBD1 (5 bases). Trimming removed 1 base at V and 2 bases at J, with 12 bases between. The CDR3 has 16 amino acids. The germline gives CDR1 MNHNS, CDR2 SASEGT. The DNA of the CDR3 is TGTGCCAGCAGTGAAGAGTTTCAGGGACCTGGAAACACCATATATTTT. Translation gives CASSEEFQGPGNTIYF.

This clonotype was seen ten or more times. The chain joins TRBV29-1 to TRBJ2-7; the D gene is possibly TRBD1 (5 bases). Germline CDR1 and CDR2: SQVTM and ANQGSEA. This CDR3 has 11 residues. Trimming left V 4 bases short and J 4 bases short, with 8 bases between. The DNA of the CDR3 is TGCAGCGTTGTTAGGGGTTACGAGCAGTACTTC. Encoded protein: CSVVRGYEQYF.

A few counts support this clonotype. The rearrangement uses TRBV13 and TRBJ2-2; D unclear. The CDR3 runs to 13 residues. Germline CDR1 PRHDT, CDR2 FYEKMQ (reference sequence). With 8 bases removed from V and 7 bases from J, the gap between germline ends came to 14 bases. CDR3 nucleotides: TGTGCCAGCTCCTGGGCGGCTTTCGGGGAGCTGTTTTTT. It yields the protein CASSWAAFGELFF.

This clonotype has at least ten counts. The gene calls are TRBV20-1 and TRBJ2-3, with a possible D match to TRBD1 (6 bases). The CDR3 has 15 residues. Trimming pared 6 bases from V and 2 bases from J, leaving 18 bases between. Per germline, CDR1 DFQATT and CDR2 SNEGSKA (reference sequence). The CDR3 bases are TGCAGTGCCCAGGGGAACCCGGCTTTCACAGATACGCAGTATTTT. Translated: CSAQGNPAFTDTQYF.

There are a few counts of this clonotype. The V call is TRBV4-1, the J call TRBJ2-7; unclear D gene. The CDR3 runs 14 residues. Trimming pared 4 bases from V and 6 bases from J, leaving 16 bases between. Looked up from germline, CDR1 is MGHRA and CDR2 is YSYEKL. The CDR3 sequence: CASSPAVEAGEQYF. The CDR3 region has the DNA TGCGCCAGCAGCCCCGCCGTAGAGGCAGGCGAGCAGTACTTC.

This chain joins TRBV10-3 and TRBJ1-1; D may be TRBD1 (5 bases). V gave up 0 bases and J gave up 2 bases, with 13 bases separating them. CDR1 is ENHRY and CDR2 is SYGVKD in the germline V gene. This CDR3 has 16 amino acids. CDR3 DNA: TGTGCCATCAGTGAGTCTGAGACAGTTGGTAACACTGAAGCTTTCTTT. Amino acids: CAISESETVGNTEAFF.

This chain joins TRBV2 and TRBJ2-7, with D perhaps TRBD1 (6 bases). Trimming left V 9 bases short and J 6 bases short, with 21 bases between. This CDR3 is built from 14 residues. The germline CDR1 and CDR2 sequences are SNHLY and FYNNEI. The CDR3 here is CARSNRVRPLEQYF. As DNA, the CDR3 is TGTGCCAGATCTAACAGGGTGCGCCCCCTCGAGCAGTACTTC.

The rearrangement uses TRBV20-1 and TRBJ2-3; the D call may be TRBD1 or TRBD2 (5 bases each). The length of the CDR3 is 13 residues. V lost 5 bases, J lost 11 bases, and 20 bases lay in between. Germline V gene data show CDR1 as DFQATT and CDR2 as SNEGSKA (reference sequence). CDR3 nucleotides: TGCAGTGCTGGGATCCAGTCGGGGCCGGTGCAGTATTTT. It codes for CSAGIQSGPVQYF.

This clonotype was observed a handful of times. The CDR3 reads CASSAGLTGPLEAFF. The CDR3 DNA follows: TGTGCCAGCAGCGCCGGCCTTACAGGGCCGCTTGAAGCTTTCTTT. The genes are TRBV5-4 and TRBJ1-1, with D perhaps TRBD1 (6 bases). Germline-derived CDR1 and CDR2 are SGHNT and YYREEE (reference sequence). CDR3 length: 15 amino acids. Trimming cost V 4 bases and J 7 bases, with 20 bases left between them.

The rearrangement uses TRBV6-4 and TRBJ2-3, with 12 bases lining up with TRBD2. Germline CDR1 reads MRHNA; CDR2 reads SNTAGT. The CDR3 consists of 14 residues. Trimming at V came to 8 bases and at J to 4 bases, leaving 4 bases not matched to a gene. The chain's CDR3 is CASSLAGGSDTQYF. In nucleotides, the CDR3 is TGTGCCAGCTCACTAGCGGGGGGATCAGATACGCAGTATTTT.

The chain combines TRBV9 with TRBJ2-3; no clear D. Trimming removed 5 bases from V and 5 bases from J, with 15 bases in between. This CDR3 region has 14 residues. CDR1 SGDLS and CDR2 YYNGEE come from the germline V gene. CDR3 residues: CASSTGLRLDTQYF. CDR3 sequence (DNA): TGTGCCAGCAGTACCGGGCTCCGTTTAGATACGCAGTATTTT.

This clonotype was counted many times. The CDR3 bases are TGTGCCAGCAGCCAATCCGAGAAATATGGCTACACCTTC. As protein: CASSQSEKYGYTF. The chain links TRBV14 to TRBJ1-2; no reliable D call. The germline V gene encodes CDR1 SGHDN and CDR2 FVKESK. V was cut by 2 bases and J by 5 bases, with 9 bases left in between. This CDR3 region has 13 residues.

The rearrangement links TRBV28 to TRBJ1-2, with D perhaps matching TRBD1 (6 bases). Germline V gene lookup returns CDR1 MDHEN and CDR2 SYDVKM. The CDR3 covers 12 residues. The V and J ends lost 7 bases and 4 bases respectively, with 10 bases between them. The CDR3 sequence: CASTPDSYGYTF. In DNA, the CDR3 is TGTGCCAGCACCCCGGACAGCTATGGCTACACCTTC.

This clonotype was found many times. The gene calls are TRBV9 and TRBJ1-6, with TRBD1 as a possible D gene (6 bases). Trimming pared 3 bases from V and 7 bases from J, leaving 14 bases between. Germline assignment: CDR1 SGDLS and CDR2 YYNGEE. This CDR3 has 15 amino acids. CDR3 amino acids: CASSGAQGFNSPLHF. Written as DNA, the CDR3 is TGTGCCAGCAGCGGAGCACAGGGTTTCAATTCACCCCTCCACTTT.

The chain uses TRBV20-1 and TRBJ2-1; 9 bases are shared with TRBD2. CDR3 size: 16 residues. V dropped 4 bases and J dropped 0; count of bases not matched to a gene: 7. The germline CDR1 and CDR2 sequences are DFQATT and SNEGSKA (reference sequence). CDR3 DNA: TGCAGTGCTACGTCTCGTAGCGGGAGCTCCTACAATGAGCAGTTCTTC. This translates into CSATSRSGSSYNEQFF.

This clonotype was counted a few times. CDR3 bases: TGTGCCAGTAGTATAGACCGCCAGGTGTTCGAGCAGTACTTC. Its translation is CASSIDRQVFEQYF. The J gene is TRBJ2-7, the V gene TRBV19, with D hard to call. CDR3 length: 14 amino acids. Germline V gene lookup returns CDR1 LNHDA and CDR2 SQIVND (reference sequence). Trimming pared 0 bases from V and 6 bases from J, leaving 12 bases between.

This chain joins TRBV7-6 and TRBJ2-3, with a possible D match to TRBD2 (6 bases). Germline V gene data show CDR1 as SGHVS and CDR2 as FNYEAQ. The length of the CDR3 is 15 residues. Trimming pared 0 bases from V and 1 base from J, leaving 8 bases between. This chain's CDR3 is CASSLAGGRTDTQYF. The DNA for the CDR3 is TGTGCCAGCAGCTTAGCGGGGGGACGCACAGATACGCAGTATTTT.

There are many counts of this clonotype. The V gene is TRBV5-1, the J gene TRBJ1-1; D may be TRBD1 (6 bases). CDR3 length: 15 residues. Looked up from germline, CDR1 is SGHRS and CDR2 is YFSETQ. V dropped 0 bases and J dropped 2 bases, with 11 bases sitting between them. CDR3 sequence: CASSLGQGLNTEAFF. The CDR3 region has the DNA TGCGCCAGCAGCTTGGGCCAGGGGTTAAACACTGAAGCTTTCTTT.

This clonotype has a count of ten or more. The chain recombines TRBV20-1 with TRBJ1-4; the D is unclear. Trimming took 0 bases from V and 1 from J, leaving 15 bases between them. Germline values: CDR1 DFQATT, CDR2 SNEGSKA (reference sequence). The CDR3 has 17 residues. CDR3 coding DNA: TGCAGTGCTAGAGATCTCTCGGAACAGATAACTAATGAAAAACTGTTTTTT. This encodes CSARDLSEQITNEKLFF.

This clonotype was detected many times. The chain combines TRBV6-2 or TRBV6-3 with TRBJ2-3; 13 bases match TRBD2. Trimming at V came to 5 bases and at J to 4 bases, leaving 6 bases not matched to a gene. The CDR3 runs 16 residues. CDR1 is MNHEY and CDR2 is SVGEGT in the germline V gene. CDR3 nucleotide sequence: TGTGCCAGCAGTCGCCGCACTAGCGGGGGGGCAGATACGCAGTATTTT. Translation: CASSRRTSGGADTQYF.